Sequencing of this T cell receptor (beta chain) was carried out in a study of glioma-infiltrating T cells. This clonotype was recorded at least ten times. Amplification of TCR alpha and beta CDR3 regions from RNA used iRepertoire nested multiplex PCR. In TCRdb, the multiplex PCR reads were re-called with MiXCR into one record per CDR3 protein. The sample yields more than 90,000 distinct CDR3 sequences, approximately 42% seen once. In germline, CDR1 is MDHEN, CDR2 SYDVKM. After removal of 3 bases from V and 2 bases from J, the junction contained 3 bases not matched to a gene. The CDR3 has 15 amino acids.

The receptor was derived from a human donor with low-grade glioma or glioblastoma, undergoing nonglioma brain surgery, or in good health (not recorded which). Sequencing was done on a sample of glioma tissue, nonneoplastic brain tissue, or PBMCs (not recorded which). This chain uses TRBV28 with TRBJ2-7; 11 nucleotides match TRBD1. The CDR3 sequence: CASSLGGQGAYEQYF. Here the CDR3 DNA reads TGTGCCAGCAGTTTGGGGGGACAGGGGGCCTACGAGCAGTACTTC. Combining the CDR3 with reference TRBV28 and TRBJ2-7 gives the whole variable domain DVKVTQSSRYLVKRTGEKVFLECVQDMDHENMFWYRQDPGLGLRLIYFSYDVKMKEKGDIPEGYSVSREKKERFSLILESASTNQTSMYLCASSLGGQGAYEQYFGPGTRLTVT.